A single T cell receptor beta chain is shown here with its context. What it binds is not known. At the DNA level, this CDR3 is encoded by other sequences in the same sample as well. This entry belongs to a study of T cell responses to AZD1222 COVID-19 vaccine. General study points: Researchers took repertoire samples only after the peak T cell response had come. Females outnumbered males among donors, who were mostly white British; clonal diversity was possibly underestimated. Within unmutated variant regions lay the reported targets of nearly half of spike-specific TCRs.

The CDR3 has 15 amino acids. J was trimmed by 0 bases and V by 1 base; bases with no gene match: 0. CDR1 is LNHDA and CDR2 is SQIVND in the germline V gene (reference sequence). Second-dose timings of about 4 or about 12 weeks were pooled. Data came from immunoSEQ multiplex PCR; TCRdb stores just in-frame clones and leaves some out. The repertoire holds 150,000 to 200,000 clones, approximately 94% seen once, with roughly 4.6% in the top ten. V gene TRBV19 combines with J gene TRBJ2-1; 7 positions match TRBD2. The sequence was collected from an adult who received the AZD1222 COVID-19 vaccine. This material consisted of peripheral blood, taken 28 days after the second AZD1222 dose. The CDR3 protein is CASSIGTSSYNEQFF. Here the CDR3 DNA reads TGTGCCAGTAGTATAGGGACTAGCTCCTACAATGAGCAGTTCTTC.